This section outlines one T cell receptor (beta chain) sequence together with its context. Original analysis: Reference gene primer amplification gave nucleated cell count estimates. Using immunoSEQ multiplex PCR, the repertoire was profiled, and TCRdb retains in-frame clones only, with some absent. D and trimming come from the DNA, and the V and J calls and clone size come from that table. The table records roughly 180,000 clones, around 85% of them present only once. The data belong to a study of blood T cell repertoires in COVID-19. Study-level background: The United States, Italy and Spain were the sources of the acute and convalescent COVID-19 samples.

CDR3 size: 15 residues. The V end lost 8 bases, the J end lost 2 bases, and 15 bases lay between the germline ends. Germline V lookup: CDR1 MNHEY, CDR2 SVGAGI. This clonotype was sampled from a woman between 55 and 75 years old with acute or convalescent COVID-19. The chain employs TRBV6-5 and TRBJ2-2; no reliable D call. Sequencing used peripheral blood. The CDR3 coding sequence is TGTGCCAGCTCCGCAGGCAGACCCAACACCGGGGAGCTGTTTTTT. This gives the protein CASSAGRPNTGELFF.